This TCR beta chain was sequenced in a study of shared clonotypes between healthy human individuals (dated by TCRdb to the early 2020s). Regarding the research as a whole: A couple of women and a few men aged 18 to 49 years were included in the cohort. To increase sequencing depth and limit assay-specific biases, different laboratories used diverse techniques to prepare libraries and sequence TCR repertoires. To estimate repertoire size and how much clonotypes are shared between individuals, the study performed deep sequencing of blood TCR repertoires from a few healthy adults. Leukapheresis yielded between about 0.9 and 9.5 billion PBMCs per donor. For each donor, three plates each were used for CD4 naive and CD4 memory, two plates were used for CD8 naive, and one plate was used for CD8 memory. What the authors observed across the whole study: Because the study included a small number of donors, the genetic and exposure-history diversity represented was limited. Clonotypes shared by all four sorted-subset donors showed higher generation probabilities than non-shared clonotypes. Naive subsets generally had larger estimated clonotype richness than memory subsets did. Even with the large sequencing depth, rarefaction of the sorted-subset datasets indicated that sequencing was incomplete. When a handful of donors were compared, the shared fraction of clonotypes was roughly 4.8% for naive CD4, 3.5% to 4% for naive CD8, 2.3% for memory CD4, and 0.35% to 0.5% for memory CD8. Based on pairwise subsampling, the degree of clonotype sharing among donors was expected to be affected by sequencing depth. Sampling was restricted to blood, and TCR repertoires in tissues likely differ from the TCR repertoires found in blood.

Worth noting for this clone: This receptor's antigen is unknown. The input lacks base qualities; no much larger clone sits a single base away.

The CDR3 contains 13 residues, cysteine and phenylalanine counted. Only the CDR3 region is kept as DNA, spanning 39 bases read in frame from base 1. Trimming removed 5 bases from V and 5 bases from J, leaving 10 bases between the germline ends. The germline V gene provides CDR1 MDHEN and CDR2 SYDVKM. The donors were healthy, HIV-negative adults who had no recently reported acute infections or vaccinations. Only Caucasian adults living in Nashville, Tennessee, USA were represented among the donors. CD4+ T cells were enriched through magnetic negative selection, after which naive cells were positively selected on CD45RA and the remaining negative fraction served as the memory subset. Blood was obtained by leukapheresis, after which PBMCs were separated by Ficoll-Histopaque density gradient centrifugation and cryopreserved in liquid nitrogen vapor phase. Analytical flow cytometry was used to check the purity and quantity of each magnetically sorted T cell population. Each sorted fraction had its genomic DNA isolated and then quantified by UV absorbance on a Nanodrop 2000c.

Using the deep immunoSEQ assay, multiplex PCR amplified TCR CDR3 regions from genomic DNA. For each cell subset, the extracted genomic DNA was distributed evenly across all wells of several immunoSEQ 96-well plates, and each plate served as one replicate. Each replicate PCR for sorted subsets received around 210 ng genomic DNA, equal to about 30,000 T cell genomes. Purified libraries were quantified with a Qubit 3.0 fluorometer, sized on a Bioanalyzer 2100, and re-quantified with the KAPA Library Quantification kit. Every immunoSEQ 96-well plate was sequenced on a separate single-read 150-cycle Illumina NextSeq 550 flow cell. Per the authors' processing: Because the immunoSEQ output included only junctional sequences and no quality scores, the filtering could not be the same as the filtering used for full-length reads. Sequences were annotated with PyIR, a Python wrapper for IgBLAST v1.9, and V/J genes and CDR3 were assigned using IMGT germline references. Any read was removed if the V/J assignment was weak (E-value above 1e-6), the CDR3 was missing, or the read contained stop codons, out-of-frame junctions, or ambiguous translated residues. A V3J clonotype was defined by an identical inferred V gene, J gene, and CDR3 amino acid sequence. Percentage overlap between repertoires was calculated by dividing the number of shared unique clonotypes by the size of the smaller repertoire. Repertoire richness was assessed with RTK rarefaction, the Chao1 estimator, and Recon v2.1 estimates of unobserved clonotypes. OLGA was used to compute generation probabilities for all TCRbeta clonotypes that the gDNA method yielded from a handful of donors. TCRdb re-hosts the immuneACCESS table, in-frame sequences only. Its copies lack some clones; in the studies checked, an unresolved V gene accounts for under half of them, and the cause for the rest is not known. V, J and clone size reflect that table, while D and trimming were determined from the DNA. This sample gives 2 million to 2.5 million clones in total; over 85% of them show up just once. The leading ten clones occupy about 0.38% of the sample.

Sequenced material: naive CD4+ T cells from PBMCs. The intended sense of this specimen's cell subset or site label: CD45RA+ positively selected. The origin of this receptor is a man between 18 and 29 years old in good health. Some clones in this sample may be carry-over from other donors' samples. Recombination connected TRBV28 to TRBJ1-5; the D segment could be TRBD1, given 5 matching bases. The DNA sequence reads TGTGCCAGCAGTGGGACGGATGATCAGCCCCAGCATTTT. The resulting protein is CASSGTDDQPQHF.